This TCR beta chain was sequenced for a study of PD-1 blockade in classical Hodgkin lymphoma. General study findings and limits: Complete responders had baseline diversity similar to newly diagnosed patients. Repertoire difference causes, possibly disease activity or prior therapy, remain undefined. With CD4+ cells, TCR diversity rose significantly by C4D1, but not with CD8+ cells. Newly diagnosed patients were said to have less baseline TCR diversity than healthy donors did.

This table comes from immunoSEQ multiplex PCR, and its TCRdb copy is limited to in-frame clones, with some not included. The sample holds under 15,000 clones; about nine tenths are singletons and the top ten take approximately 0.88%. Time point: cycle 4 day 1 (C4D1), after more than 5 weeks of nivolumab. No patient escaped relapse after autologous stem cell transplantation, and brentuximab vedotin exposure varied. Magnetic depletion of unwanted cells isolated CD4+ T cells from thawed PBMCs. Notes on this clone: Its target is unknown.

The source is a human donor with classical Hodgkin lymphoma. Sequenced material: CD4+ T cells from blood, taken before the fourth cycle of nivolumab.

The CDR3 DNA follows: TGTGCCAGCAGAAACATAATGGCAGGGTCAAAAGAGACCCAGTACTTC. Its translation: CASRNIMAGSKETQYF. V gene TRBV7-8 combines with J gene TRBJ2-5; possibly TRBD1 for D (5 bases). Germline V gene data show CDR1 as SGHVS and CDR2 as FQNEAQ. The CDR3 has 16 amino acids. V was shortened by 6 bases and J by 3 bases, with 20 bases between the two germline ends.